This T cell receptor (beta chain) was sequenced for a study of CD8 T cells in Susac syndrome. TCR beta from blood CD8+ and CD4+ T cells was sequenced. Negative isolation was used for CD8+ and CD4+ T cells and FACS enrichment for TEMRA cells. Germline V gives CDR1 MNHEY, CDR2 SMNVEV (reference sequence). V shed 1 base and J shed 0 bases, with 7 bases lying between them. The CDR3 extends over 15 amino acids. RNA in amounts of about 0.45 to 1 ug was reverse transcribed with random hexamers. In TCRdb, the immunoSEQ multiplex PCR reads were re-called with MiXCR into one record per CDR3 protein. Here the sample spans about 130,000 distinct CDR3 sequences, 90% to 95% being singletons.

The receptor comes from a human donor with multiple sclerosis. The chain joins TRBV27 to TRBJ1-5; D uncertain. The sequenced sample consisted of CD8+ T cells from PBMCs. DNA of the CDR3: TGTGCCAGCAGTTTATACCCGGTTAGCAATCAGCCCCAGCATTTT. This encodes CASSLYPVSNQPQHF.